The T cell receptor (beta chain) under discussion was sequenced for a study of CD8+ T cells in alopecia areata (dated by TCRdb to 2016 to 2019). About the study as a whole: Treated patients were enrolled in an open-label pilot trial of oral tofacitinib, 5 to 10 mg twice daily, for moderate-to-severe alopecia areata. Patients stayed on tofacitinib for 6 to 18 months and then had 6 months of follow-up off drug so that delayed response and recurrence could be assessed. Disease severity in treated patients was measured with the SALT score, which quantifies the percentage of affected scalp surface area. In both human patients and the C3H/HeJ mouse model, the study applied high-throughput TCRbeta sequencing to look at T cell clonal expansion in alopecia areata. In humans, TCRbeta sequencing was performed on scalp tissue and on sorted CD4+ and CD8+ peripheral blood T cells from healthy controls and from patients with patchy or totalis/universalis alopecia areata. Tofacitinib-treated patients had biopsies at baseline and at 4 and 24 weeks of treatment, with a later scalp biopsy in several patients. Scalp clonality was compared among normal scalp (n=4), patchy alopecia areata scalp (n=8), and alopecia totalis/universalis scalp (n=8). RNA was extracted with the PAXgene miRNA kit for fixed scalp, the miRNeasy kit for PBMCs, and the RNeasy kit for mouse skin. TCRbeta CDR3 regions were amplified by immunoSEQ multiplex PCR using 35 Vbeta forward and 13 Jbeta reverse primers.

Counted from cysteine to phenylalanine, this CDR3 has 20 amino acids. Only the CDR3 region is kept as DNA, spanning 60 bases read in frame from base 1. Cut back by 4 bases and 0 bases, the V and J ends lie 23 bases apart. Per the germline V gene, SGDLS is the CDR1 and YYNGEE is the CDR2. The intended sense of this specimen's time point label: less than five weeks on oral tofacitinib. The treatment or condition label corresponds to: oral pan-JAK inhibitor, 5-10 mg twice daily. From alopecia areata patients, peripheral blood was collected along with lesional scalp punch biopsies. PBMCs were isolated by density centrifugation and stained for CD3, CD4 and CD8, and CD4+ and CD8+ T cells were sorted on a FACSAria. General findings and caveats noted by the study authors: Resident alphabeta T cells in normal human skin are also sequenced, complicating scalp TCR repertoire analysis, unlike mouse skin dominated by gammadelta T cells. Because the treated cohort was small and had just a single nonresponder, larger studies are needed to establish links between baseline CD8+ expansion and response. TCR sequences shared between patients were less clear than in mice, possibly partly because of HLA diversity in the patient population. Tofacitinib significantly decreased scalp clonality and the number of expanded CD8+ clones among the top 100 scalp clones. During tofacitinib treatment, many expanded lesional clones stuck around in both scalp and blood, and this persistence may partly explain why relapse happens after treatment is stopped. Higher clonality and more expanded CD8+ clones were observed in lesional scalp than in normal scalp, particularly in alopecia totalis/universalis, a finding suggestive of antigenic drive.

This clone was seen only once. The clone's antigen remains unknown. No much larger clone is present one base from it, and per-base qualities are unavailable. Preparation of the library involved the immunoSEQ multiplex PCR assay. RNA was extracted from all samples and reverse transcribed into cDNA as template for TCR sequencing. First-strand cDNA was synthesized with SuperScript III using a 2:1 mix of oligo-dT and random hexamers. A synthetic immune receptor repertoire was used to gauge amplification bias, and whatever bias remained was removed computationally. The published analysis was carried out like this. Raw reads were preprocessed for error removal, and CDR3 was defined according to IMGT conventions as running from the conserved cysteine to phenylalanine. Clonality was computed by normalizing Shannon entropy by log2 of the number of productive unique TCRs and subtracting the result from 1. CD4 or CD8 identity of scalp clones was inferred by cross-referencing scalp TCRbeta sequences with sorted blood CD4 and CD8 repertoires. Not all clones reach the TCRdb copy of this immuneACCESS table, which keeps in-frame sequences only. Checked studies attribute under half of the gap to unresolved V genes and leave the rest unexplained. Clonal size and the V and J genes are those of that table, whereas D and trimming came from the DNA. This sample comprises roughly 98,000 clones, 50% to 75% of them detected only once. The ten largest make up 15% to 19% of the sample.

Sequenced material: CD8+ T cells sorted from blood, taken at week 4, from a patient treated with tofacitinib. This sequence originates from a human donor with alopecia areata. Recombination connected TRBV9 to TRBJ2-6; TRBD1 could be the D gene, as 6 bases match. CDR3 protein: CASSPRALQGLSSGANVLTF. The DNA sequence is as follows: TGTGCCAGCAGCCCGCGAGCCCTACAGGGCTTAAGCTCTGGGGCCAACGTCCTGACTTTC.